This TCR beta chain was obtained from a study of T cells in localized non-small cell lung cancer. General study points: A denser population of T cells in blood accompanied longer overall survival.

In regard to this clone: The antigen remains unidentified.

TCRdb keeps only in-frame clones here, not all; method: immunoSEQ multiplex PCR. The sample shows 70,000 to 95,000 clones, about nine tenths of them seen only once. Between the trimmed V and J ends, which lost 5 bases and 6 bases, there was a span of 16 bases. The CDR3 loop spans 14 amino acids. The germline gives CDR1 MNHEY, CDR2 SVGAGI. Sample: PBMCs, taken before any cancer treatment. The rearrangement uses TRBV6-5 and TRBJ1-2, with D possibly matching TRBD1 (5 bases). This TCR came from a woman between 40 and 69 years old with stage II squamous cell lung carcinoma. DNA of the CDR3: TGTGCCAGCAGTGAGATAAAGGGGTGGGATGGCTACACCTTC. Its translation is CASSEIKGWDGYTF.